The 32 T cell receptor beta chains in this list originate from one sample, sequenced in a study of tumor-infiltrating lymphocytes in primary liver carcinoma. A constant-region primer primed TCR beta cDNA synthesis from about 490 ng of total RNA. Researchers made the TCR beta libraries by running three nested multiplex PCR rounds with slightly modified ARM-PCR. The study ran its first two PCR rounds for around 9 cycles each, using TRBV1-TRBV30 forward primers and a C-beta reverse primer. Using its own MiXCR run on the multiplex PCR reads, TCRdb lists one record per CDR3 protein. Of over 100,000 distinct CDR3 sequences in the sample, around two thirds were seen once. It was from around 18-30 mg of unsorted bulk tissue that RNA and DNA were co-extracted. Source material: tumor-adjacent normal liver tissue. Every receptor here comes from a woman aged 55-75 years with primary liver carcinoma and hepatitis B virus infection.

In this sample, this clonotype turned up a few times. V and J are TRBV18 and TRBJ2-1; D remains unclear. CDR1 and CDR2 (germline): KGHSH, LQKENI. The length of the CDR3 is 15 residues. The germline V and J ends were trimmed by 0 bases and 4 bases, with 10 bases remaining between them. The CDR3: CASSPPGPQYNEQFF. The CDR3 DNA follows: TGTGCCAGCTCACCACCAGGTCCCCAATACAATGAGCAGTTCTTC.

Concerning this clonotype itself: This may stem from a read error, because a much larger clone lies one nucleotide away. This chain connects TRBV28 to TRBJ2-2; D not certain. Germline-derived CDR1 and CDR2 are MDHEN and SYDVKM. The CDR3 is made up of 13 amino acids. The DNA of the CDR3 is TGTGCCTGCAGTCAAAGGAATACCGGGGAGCTGTTTTTT. It yields the protein CACSQRNTGELFF.

Comments on this clonotype: Since a much larger clone is just one base distant, this may be a read error. The V call is TRBV5-1, the J call TRBJ1-1, with 7 positions matching TRBD1. There are 17 residues in the CDR3. Germline loops: CDR1 SGHRS, CDR2 YFSETQ. The CDR3 nucleotides read TGCGCCGGCAGCTCCCCGGGACAGCGGATCGGGAACACTGAAGCTTTCTTT. Amino acids: CAGSSPGQRIGNTEAFF. The full variable domain, completed using reference TRBV5-1 and TRBJ1-1, is KAGVTQTPRYLIKTRGQQVTLSCSPISGHRSVSWYQQTPGQGLQFLFEYFSETQRNKGNFPGRFSGRQFSNSRSEMNVSTLELGDSALYLCAGSSPGQRIGNTEAFFGQGTRLTVV.

This clonotype was counted between two and nine times. Since the CDR3 does not end with the conserved phenylalanine or tryptophan, this likely comes from a read error. It is unclear where the CDR3 begins or ends on the DNA, so no DNA is shown, and the CDR3 is as TCRdb lists it. This rearrangement joins TRBV7-9 to TRBJ1-1; TRBD1 was called by the table and not checked on the DNA. Germline V gives CDR1 SEHNR, CDR2 FQNEAQ (reference sequence). The CDR3 totals 13 residues, both ends included. This CDR3 is CASNQGTAAEAFS.

This clonotype is a singleton in its sample. A junction end diverges from the germline sequence, so it may reflect a read error. V gene TRBV11-2 combines with J gene TRBJ2-1; 8 bases line up with TRBD2. The V gene's germline CDR1 is SGHAT and CDR2 FQNNGV. CDR3 length: 16 residues. DNA of the CDR3: TGTACTAGCAGCTTCTCTAGGGGACTAGTGGGAAATGGGCAGTTCTTC. Translated: CTSSFSRGLVGNGQFF.

This clonotype appeared a few times. One base away lies a much larger clone, so this may be a sequencing read error. The J gene is TRBJ2-5, the V gene TRBV7-8; D remains unclear. The CDR3 sequence is 12 residues long. Germline CDR1 reads SGHVS; CDR2 reads FQNEAQ. The CDR3 DNA is TGTGCCAACAGCTTATCGCAAGAGACCCAGTACTTC. It is translated as CANSLSQETQYF.

Concerning this clonotype: One base away lies a much larger clone, so this may be a sequencing read error. The V gene is TRBV5-1, the J gene TRBJ2-1; no clear D gene. The germline CDR1 and CDR2 sequences are SGHRS and YFSETQ. This CDR3 has 13 residues. The V and J ends lost 4 bases and 9 bases respectively, with 14 bases between them. CDR3 DNA sequence: TGCGCCAGCAGCGTGGACCCCCTGCCTGAGCAGTTCTTC. Amino acid sequence: CASSVDPLPEQFF.

For this clonotype: A junction end diverges from the germline sequence, so it may reflect a read error. The V call is TRBV5-8, the J call TRBJ2-5; 10 nucleotides align to TRBD1. Germline loops: CDR1 SGHTS, CDR2 YDEGEE. CDR3 length: 17 residues. The CDR3: CASSFGTGVGHQETKYF. The CDR3, as DNA: TGTGCCAGCAGCTTCGGGACAGGGGTCGGGCACCAAGAGACCAAGTACTTC.

About this clonotype itself: At one of its ends the junction is not consistent with the germline gene, which may arise from a read error. This chain connects TRBV11-3 to TRBJ2-7; 7 bases match TRBD1. This CDR3 region has 15 residues. CDR1 is SGHNT, CDR2 YENEEA, per germline. CDR3 loop: CASGPGIGGNYKQYF. CDR3 in DNA: TGTGCCAGCGGCCCCGGGATAGGGGGCAACTACAAGCAGTACTTC.

Concerning this clonotype itself: This may be a read error, as it is one base from a much larger clone. The chain links TRBV7-9 to TRBJ2-4, with D possibly matching TRBD1 (5 bases). The V end lost 2 bases, the J end lost 2 bases, and 16 bases lay between the germline ends. The CDR3 has 17 residues. CDR1 and CDR2 (germline): SEHNR, FQNEAQ (reference sequence). The CDR3 loop is CASSLWTPSRTKNIQYF. The CDR3 DNA reads as TGTGCCAGCAGCTTATGGACACCTAGTAGAACCAAAAACATTCAGTACTTC.

Note on this clonotype: This clone may be a read error of a much larger clone one base away. The chain carries TRBV28 and TRBJ2-7, with D possibly being TRBD1 (5 bases). This CDR3 is built from 13 residues. The V end lost 8 bases, the J end lost 2 bases, and 13 bases lay between the germline ends. The germline CDR1 and CDR2 sequences are MDHEN and SYDVKM. CDR3 DNA sequence: TGTGCCAGCCACGCCAGGGCTCCCTACGAGCAGTACTTC. Translation gives CASHARAPYEQYF.

With regard to this clonotype: As the CDR3 is not closed by the conserved phenylalanine or tryptophan, this likely results from a read error. The chain couples TRBV6-5 to TRBJ1-2; 9 bases fit TRBD1. Germline lookup yields CDR1 MNHEY and CDR2 SVGAGI. The CDR3 loop spans 16 amino acids. Losses at the gene ends were 6 bases for V and 3 bases for J; bases not matched to a gene: 11. CDR3 nucleotides: TGTGCCAGCAGCCACAGGGGGCACAGGTCATACTATGGCTACACCCTC. This gives the protein CASSHRGHRSYYGYTL.

This clonotype was picked up many times. The chain links TRBV12-3 or TRBV12-4 to TRBJ2-3; D is ambiguous. The CDR3 has 11 residues. Trimming took off 6 bases at V and 2 bases at J, with 3 bases between the two ends. Here the CDR3 reads CASSITDTQYF. As DNA, the CDR3 is TGTGCCAGCAGCATCACAGATACGCAGTATTTT.

This clonotype qualifies as medium-sized. V gene TRBV11-2 combines with J gene TRBJ2-3, with TRBD2 matching 11 bases. The germline V gene encodes CDR1 SGHAT and CDR2 FQNNGV. This CDR3 spans 19 amino acids. With 4 bases clipped from V and 0 bases from J, the junction kept 12 bases outside the gene matches. The DNA for the CDR3 is TGTGCCAGCAGCTACCCGAGGTTGGGACTAGCGGCTAGCACAGATACGCAGTATTTT. Translation: CASSYPRLGLAASTDTQYF.

Note on this clonotype: Germline and junction disagree at one end, which may indicate a read error. This chain joins TRBV28 and TRBJ2-3; no reliable D call. CDR3 length: 11 residues. CDR1 is MDHEN, CDR2 SYDVKM, per germline. DNA for the CDR3: TGTGCCAGCAGTACCCCGGATACTCAGTATTTT. This sequence encodes CASSTPDTQYF.

V and J are TRBV7-9 and TRBJ2-2, with 7 bases matching TRBD2. The V gene's germline CDR1 is SEHNR and CDR2 FQNEAQ (reference sequence). This CDR3 is built from 16 residues. V shed 5 bases and J 4 bases; nucleotides not matched to a gene: 10. Here the CDR3 reads CASSQTSWGLTGELFF. The CDR3 nucleotides read TGTGCCAGCAGCCAGACTAGCTGGGGACTCACCGGGGAGCTGTTTTTT.

This clonotype was seen a few times. The J gene is TRBJ1-4, the V gene TRBV11-2; unclear D gene. V shed 5 bases and J shed 5 bases, with 18 bases lying between them. Germline V gene data show CDR1 as SGHAT and CDR2 as FQNNGV. The CDR3 consists of 16 residues. The CDR3 region is CASSKTPGGTNEKLFF. The CDR3 DNA reads as TGTGCCAGCAGCAAGACTCCAGGAGGAACAAATGAAAAACTGTTTTTT.

This clonotype appeared many times. The chain combines TRBV4-2 with TRBJ1-4; D is unresolved. Germline CDR1 LGHNA, CDR2 YNFKEQ. The CDR3 is 18 residues long. Deletions cut 0 bases from V and 5 bases from J, with 19 bases between. The CDR3 DNA reads TGTGCCAGCAGCCAAGATATTGTATTCGACAAAGGGAATGAAAAACTGTTTTTT. It is translated as CASSQDIVFDKGNEKLFF.

This clonotype was recorded a few times. One junction end does not reproduce the germline sequence, and a read error may be involved. The V call is TRBV4-1, the J call TRBJ1-3; possible D gene TRBD1, 6 bases. The CDR3 has 18 amino acids. Germline V CDR1 and CDR2: MGHRA, YSYEKL. CDR3 amino acids: CASNSLGGELFSGSTIYF. CDR3 bases: TGCGCCAGCAACTCCTTAGGGGGGGAACTTTTTTCTGGAAGCACCATATATTTT.

As for this clonotype: An end of the junction differs from the germline gene, which may be a read error. The V gene is TRBV28, the J gene TRBJ1-2; D is unclear. The CDR3 runs to 12 residues. Germline CDR1 is MDHEN and CDR2 is SYDVKM. The CDR3 here is CASSRLPNGYTF. As DNA, the CDR3 is TGTGCTAGCAGTCGACTGCCAAATGGCTACACCTTC.

Notes on this clonotype: At one boundary the junction diverges from the germline segment, which might be a read error. This chain uses TRBV5-5 with TRBJ2-3; no definite D call. The CDR3 is made up of 16 amino acids. Germline CDR1 is SGHKS and CDR2 is YYEKEE (reference sequence). CDR3: CAGSSMGSTGTDTQYF. CDR3 nucleotides: TGTGCCGGCAGCTCCATGGGATCGACTGGCACAGATACGCAGTATTTT. The full variable domain, with the rest looked up from reference TRBV5-5 and TRBJ2-3, is DAGVTQSPTHLIKTRGQQVTLRCSPISGHKSVSWYQQVLGQGPQFIFQYYEKEERGRGNFPDRFSARQFPNYSSELNVNALLLGDSALYLCAGSSMGSTGTDTQYFGPGTRLTVL.

This clonotype was detected only a few times. Its ends do not fully match the called genes, so a read error is possible. This sequence joins TRBV20-1 and TRBJ2-7, with D maybe TRBD1 (5 bases). CDR1 is DFQATT and CDR2 is SNEGSKA in the germline V gene (reference sequence). The CDR3 covers 16 residues. The CDR3 DNA is TGCAGTGCTAGAGATCCCCGCGCGGACATTCCCTACGAACAGTATTTC. Its protein is CSARDPRADIPYEQYF.

As to this clonotype: Given the absence of the conserved phenylalanine or tryptophan at the CDR3 end, a read error is likely. The rearrangement links TRBV4-2 to TRBJ2-7; a possible D gene is TRBD2 (6 bases). This CDR3 comprises 15 residues. Trimming removed 1 base from V and 0 bases from J, with 10 bases in between. Germline V gives CDR1 LGHNA, CDR2 YNFKEQ. CDR3: CASSQGGLSSYEQYL. CDR3 coding DNA: TGTGCCAGCAGCCAAGGGGGACTCAGCTCCTACGAGCAGTACTTA.

This clonotype was observed at least ten times. The J gene is TRBJ2-7, the V gene TRBV6-1, with 8 bases lining up with TRBD1. The CDR3 sequence is 12 residues long. Germline V CDR1 and CDR2: MNHNS, SASEGT. After removal of 5 bases from V and 5 bases from J, the junction contained 2 bases not matched to a gene. In DNA form, the CDR3 reads TGTGCCAGCAGTTCGACAGGGGACGAGCAGTACTTC. Translated: CASSSTGDEQYF.

Details on this clonotype: As the CDR3 is not closed by the conserved phenylalanine or tryptophan, this likely results from a read error. This chain links TRBV12-5 with TRBJ2-3; D is possibly TRBD1 (5 bases). Judging by the DNA end, TRBJ1-5 fits better; the J call may be wrong. CDR1 is LGHNT, CDR2 FRNRAP, per germline. The CDR3 covers 15 residues. The CDR3 DNA reads as TGTGCTAGTGGTACCCGCCGGGGGAGCACAGATACGCAGCATCTT. Translation gives CASGTRRGSTDTQHL.

CDR3 sequence: CASSRDGLNEKLFF. The CDR3 DNA sequence: TGTGCCAGCAGCCGGGACGGGCTTAATGAAAAACTGTTTTTT. V gene TRBV7-2 combines with J gene TRBJ1-4, with D perhaps matching TRBD1 (5 bases). CDR3 length: 14 amino acids. V was pared by 5 bases and J by 4 bases, with 11 bases between. Germline V gives CDR1 SGHTA, CDR2 FQGNSA.

Points on this clonotype: A read error may account for a junction end that differs from germline. The chain joins TRBV6-6 to TRBJ2-7, with D possibly TRBD2 on 7 matching bases. The V gene's germline CDR1 is MNHNY and CDR2 SVGAGI (reference sequence). This CDR3 has 15 residues. This chain's CDR3 is CASSYGGGRNNEQYF. In nucleotides, the CDR3 is TGTGCCAGCAGTTACGGGGGGGGCAGGAATAACGAACAGTACTTC.

This clonotype was seen repeatedly, ten times or more. The V call is TRBV7-9, the J call TRBJ2-7; D possibly corresponds to TRBD1 (9 bases). Germline lookup yields CDR1 SEHNR and CDR2 FQNEAQ (reference sequence). The germline V and J ends were trimmed by 4 bases and 3 bases, with 19 bases remaining between them. This CDR3 region has 16 residues. This CDR3 is CASSSGGTGINYEQYF. In DNA form, the CDR3 reads TGTGCCAGCAGCTCGGGGGGGACAGGGATTAACTACGAGCAGTACTTC.

The chain employs TRBV10-2 and TRBJ2-3; the D is unclear. The CDR3 totals 14 residues. CDR1 and CDR2 from the germline V gene are WSHSY and SAAADI. V lost 2 bases and J 5 bases, leaving 11 bases between the germline ends. As DNA, the CDR3 is TGCGCCAGCAGTGAGGGTTTCGGAAGAGATACGCAGTATTTT. Amino acids: CASSEGFGRDTQYF.

As for this clonotype: Compared with germline, one end of the junction differs, possibly owing to a read error. V and J are TRBV6-5 and TRBJ2-7; 13 bases agree with TRBD2. Germline-derived CDR1 and CDR2 are MNHEY and SVGAGI. The length of the CDR3 is 14 residues. The CDR3 sequence is CDSSSRLAGGKQYF. The CDR3 coding sequence is TGTGACAGCAGCTCGAGACTAGCGGGAGGAAAGCAGTACTTC.

Only one count was recorded for this clonotype. No conserved phenylalanine or tryptophan ends this CDR3, so it is likely a read error. The limits of the CDR3 on the DNA are not certain, so only TCRdb's listed CDR3 is given. The J gene is TRBJ2-7, the V gene TRBV6-1; no DNA check was done on the table's D call, TRBD1. The length of the CDR3 is 13 amino acids, counting both ends. Germline values: CDR1 MNHNS, CDR2 SASEGT. The chain's CDR3 is CASSPRTGWEQCL.

About this clonotype: A read error may be the cause here, since a much bigger clone is one base away. The chain has TRBV10-3 and TRBJ2-1; TRBD2 matches 7 bases. CDR1 and CDR2 (germline): ENHRY, SYGVKD. The CDR3 runs to 12 residues. CDR3 amino acids: CATSELGTNQFF. The CDR3 nucleotides read TGTGCCACCAGTGAGTTGGGGACTAATCAGTTCTTC.